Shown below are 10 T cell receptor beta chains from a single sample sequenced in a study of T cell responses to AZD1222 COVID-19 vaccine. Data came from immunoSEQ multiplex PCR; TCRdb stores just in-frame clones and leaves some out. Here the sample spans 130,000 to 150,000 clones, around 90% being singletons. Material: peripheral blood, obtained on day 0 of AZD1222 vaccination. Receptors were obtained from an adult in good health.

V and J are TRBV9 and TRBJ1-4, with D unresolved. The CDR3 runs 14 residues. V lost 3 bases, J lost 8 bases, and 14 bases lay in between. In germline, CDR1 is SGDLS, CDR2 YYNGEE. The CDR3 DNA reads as TGTGCCAGCAGCGCCGAGGGTCGTGGGGAAAAACTGTTTTTT. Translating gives CASSAEGRGEKLFF.

The CDR3 here is CASSPIPGQGLYEQYF. DNA for the CDR3: TGTGCCAGTAGCCCAATTCCGGGACAGGGGCTTTACGAGCAGTACTTC. The gene calls are TRBV19 and TRBJ2-7; 10 bases map to TRBD1. Unmatched junction bases numbered 12, after V lost 6 bases and J lost 4 bases. The germline gives CDR1 LNHDA, CDR2 SQIVND (reference sequence). The CDR3 is made up of 16 amino acids.

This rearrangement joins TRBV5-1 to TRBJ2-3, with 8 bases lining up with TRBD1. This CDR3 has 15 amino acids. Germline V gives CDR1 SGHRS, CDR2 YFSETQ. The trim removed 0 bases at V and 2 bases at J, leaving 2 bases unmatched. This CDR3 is CASSLGQGFTDTQYF. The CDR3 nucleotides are TGCGCCAGCAGCTTGGGACAGGGGTTCACAGATACGCAGTATTTT.

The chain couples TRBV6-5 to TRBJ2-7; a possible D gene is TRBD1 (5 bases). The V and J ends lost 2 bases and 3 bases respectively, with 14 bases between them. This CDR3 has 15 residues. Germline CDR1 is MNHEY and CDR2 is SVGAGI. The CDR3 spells CASSYGRGHIYEQYF. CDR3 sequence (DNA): TGTGCCAGCAGTTACGGTCGAGGACACATCTACGAGCAGTACTTC.

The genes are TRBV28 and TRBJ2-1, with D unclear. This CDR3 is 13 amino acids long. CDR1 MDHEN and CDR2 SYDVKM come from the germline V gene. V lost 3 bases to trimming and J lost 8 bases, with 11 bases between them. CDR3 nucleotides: TGTGCCAGCAGTTTGTCCAACCTAGATGAGCAGTTCTTC. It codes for CASSLSNLDEQFF. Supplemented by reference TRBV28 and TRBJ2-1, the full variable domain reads DVKVTQSSRYLVKRTGEKVFLECVQDMDHENMFWYRQDPGLGLRLIYFSYDVKMKEKGDIPEGYSVSREKKERFSLILESASTNQTSMYLCASSLSNLDEQFFGPGTRLTVL.

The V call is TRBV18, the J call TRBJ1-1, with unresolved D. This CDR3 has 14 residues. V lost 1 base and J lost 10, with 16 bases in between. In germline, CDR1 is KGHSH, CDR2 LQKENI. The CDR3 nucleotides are TGTGCCAGCTCACCACGGGATCGCGTACCAATAGCTTTCTTT. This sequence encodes CASSPRDRVPIAFF. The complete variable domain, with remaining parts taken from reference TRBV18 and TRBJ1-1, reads NAGVMQNPRHLVRRRGQEARLRCSPMKGHSHVYWYRQLPEEGLKFMVYLQKENIIDESGMPKERFSAEFPKEGPSILRIQQVVRGDSAAYFCASSPRDRVPIAFFGQGTRLTVV.

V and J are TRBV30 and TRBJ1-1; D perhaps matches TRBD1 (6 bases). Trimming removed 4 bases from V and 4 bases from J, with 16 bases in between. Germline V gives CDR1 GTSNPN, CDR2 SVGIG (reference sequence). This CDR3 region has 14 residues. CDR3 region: CAWTSQGPSTEAFF. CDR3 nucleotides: TGTGCCTGGACTTCACAGGGCCCCTCCACTGAAGCTTTCTTT.

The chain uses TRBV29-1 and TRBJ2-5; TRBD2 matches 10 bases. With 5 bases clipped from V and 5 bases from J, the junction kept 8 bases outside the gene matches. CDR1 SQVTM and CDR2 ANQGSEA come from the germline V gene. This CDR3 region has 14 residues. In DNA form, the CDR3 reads TGCAGCGTTTATCTAGCGGGAGTGTCCGAGACCCAGTACTTC. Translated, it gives CSVYLAGVSETQYF.

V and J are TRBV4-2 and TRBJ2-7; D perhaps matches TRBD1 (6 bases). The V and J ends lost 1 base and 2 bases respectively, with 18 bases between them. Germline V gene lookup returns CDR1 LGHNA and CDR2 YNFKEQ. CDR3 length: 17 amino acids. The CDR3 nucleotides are TGTGCCAGCAGCCAAGGTGGGGGCGGAGTATTCCCCTACGAGCAGTACTTC. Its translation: CASSQGGGGVFPYEQYF.

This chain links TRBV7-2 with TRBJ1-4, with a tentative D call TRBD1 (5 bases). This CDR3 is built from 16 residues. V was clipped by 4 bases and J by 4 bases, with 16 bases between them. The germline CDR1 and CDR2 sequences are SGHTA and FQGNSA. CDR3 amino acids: CASSSHPGLNNEKLFF. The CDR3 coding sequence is TGTGCCAGCAGCTCTCACCCGGGACTGAATAATGAAAAACTGTTTTTT.